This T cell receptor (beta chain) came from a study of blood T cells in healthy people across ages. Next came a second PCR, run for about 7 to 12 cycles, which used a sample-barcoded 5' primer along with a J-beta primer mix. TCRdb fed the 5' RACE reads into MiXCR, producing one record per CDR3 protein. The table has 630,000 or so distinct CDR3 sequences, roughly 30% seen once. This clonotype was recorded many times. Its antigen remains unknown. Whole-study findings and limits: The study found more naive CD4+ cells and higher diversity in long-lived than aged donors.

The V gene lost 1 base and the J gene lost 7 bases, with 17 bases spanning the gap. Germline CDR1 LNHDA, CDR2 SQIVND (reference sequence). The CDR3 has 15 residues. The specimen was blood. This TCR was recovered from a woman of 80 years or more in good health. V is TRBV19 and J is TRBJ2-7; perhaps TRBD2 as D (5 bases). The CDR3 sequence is CASSIGASGAVEQYF. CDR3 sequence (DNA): TGTGCCAGTAGTATAGGGGCCAGCGGCGCCGTGGAGCAGTACTTC.